The rows below give T cell receptor beta chains drawn from one sample of a study of shared clonotypes between healthy human individuals. Data came from immunoSEQ multiplex PCR; TCRdb stores just in-frame clones and leaves some out. The profile covers some 1.5 million clones, with nearly 99% appearing a single time and about 0.4% taken by the ten largest. The source material was naive CD4+ T cells sorted from blood. The receptors originated from a man aged 25 to 40 in good health. CDR3s include the opening cysteine and the closing phenylalanine or tryptophan. The D gene is left open where the match is weak. Size is omitted from some rows. Given values are once, few, many or a class for expanded clones.

size	D	V	J	CDR3	DNA
.	TRBD2	TRBV7-8	TRBJ2-3	CASSSAGLAASTDTQYF	TGTGCCAGCAGCTCCGCTGGACTAGCGGCTAGCACAGATACGCAGTATTTT
.	TRBD1	TRBV7-3	TRBJ1-5	CASSLPLGRGTRSNQPQHF	TGTGCCAGCAGCTTACCCCTGGGCAGGGGGACGAGGAGCAATCAGCCCCAGCATTTT
.	.	TRBV5-4	TRBJ1-3	CASSLDLDRPLYF	TGTGCCAGCAGCTTGGATTTGGACAGACCTCTATATTTT
.	.	TRBV27	TRBJ2-2	CASSLYGSGTGELFF	TGTGCCAGCAGTTTATACGGGAGTGGTACCGGGGAGCTGTTTTTT
.	.	TRBV10-3	TRBJ2-3	CAIRGSGTTDTQYF	TGTGCCATCAGGGGCTCAGGGACGACAGATACGCAGTATTTT
.	.	TRBV15	TRBJ1-5	CATSRAAESNQPQHF	TGTGCCACCAGCAGAGCGGCCGAAAGCAATCAGCCCCAGCATTTT
.	.	TRBV10-3	TRBJ2-5	CAISESRTQETQYF	TGTGCCATCAGTGAGTCTCGGACCCAAGAGACCCAGTACTTC
.	.	TRBV6-5	TRBJ2-1	CASSYGQGYNEQFF	TGTGCCAGCAGTTACGGTCAGGGTTACAATGAGCAGTTCTTC
.	TRBD1	TRBV10-3	TRBJ1-1	CAIRNIDRGDAFF	TGTGCCATCAGGAACATAGACAGGGGCGACGCTTTCTTT
once	.	TRBV5-1	TRBJ2-3	CASSLGSRGTDTQYF	TGCGCCAGCAGCTTGGGGTCGCGGGGCACAGATACGCAGTATTTT
.	.	TRBV6-5	TRBJ1-2	CASSYSIPAVYGYTF	TGTGCCAGCAGTTACTCGATCCCGGCCGTCTATGGCTACACCTTC
.	TRBD1	TRBV2	TRBJ2-3	CASSEMGTGGTVTQYF	TGTGCCAGCAGTGAAATGGGGACAGGGGGGACCGTTACGCAGTATTTT
.	TRBD2	TRBV5-1	TRBJ2-7	CASRKTSGNDYEQYF	TGCGCCAGCCGAAAAACTAGCGGGAATGATTACGAGCAGTACTTC
.	TRBD2	TRBV11-2	TRBJ2-2	CASSLRRTSGSGELFF	TGTGCCAGCAGTCTTAGACGGACTAGCGGGAGCGGGGAGCTGTTTTTT
.	TRBD2	TRBV27	TRBJ2-7	CASKPGGFSSYEQYF	TGTGCCAGTAAACCGGGAGGTTTCAGCTCCTACGAGCAGTACTTC
.	TRBD2	TRBV5-1	TRBJ2-7	CASSLGAGVMYEQYF	TGCGCCAGCAGCTTGGGAGCGGGAGTTATGTACGAGCAGTACTTC
.	.	TRBV7-2	TRBJ2-5	CASSLRLGLAGSETQYF	TGTGCCAGCAGCTTGAGGTTGGGTCTGGCGGGAAGCGAGACCCAGTACTTC
once	TRBD1	TRBV25-1	TRBJ1-5	CASSGTGFQPQHF	TGTGCCAGCAGTGGGACAGGGTTCCAGCCCCAGCATTTT
.	.	TRBV19	TRBJ1-5	CASRGRTASSNQPQHF	TGTGCCAGCCGAGGTCGGACAGCTTCTAGCAATCAGCCCCAGCATTTT
.	.	TRBV5-1	TRBJ2-1	CASSLIRRGYNEQFF	TGCGCCAGCAGCTTGATTCGAAGGGGTTACAATGAGCAGTTCTTC
.	.	TRBV5-1	TRBJ1-4	CASSLAENEKLFF	TGCGCCAGCAGCTTAGCCGAGAATGAAAAACTGTTTTTT
.	.	TRBV7-6	TRBJ2-2	CASSPGSGELFF	TGTGCCAGCAGCCCTGGATCCGGGGAGCTGTTTTTT
.	.	TRBV7-2	TRBJ2-5	CASSLVVRTGVSETQYF	TGTGCCAGCAGCTTAGTGGTTCGTACGGGAGTAAGCGAGACCCAGTACTTC
few	.	TRBV9	TRBJ2-5	CASSVVGETQYF	TGTGCCAGCAGCGTAGTAGGAGAGACCCAGTACTTC
once	TRBD2	TRBV9	TRBJ2-1	CASSGGLSNEQFF	TGTGCCAGCAGCGGGGGACTATCCAATGAGCAGTTCTTC
.	TRBD1	TRBV5-5	TRBJ2-3	CASSFGTGGSTDTQYF	TGTGCCAGCAGCTTCGGGACAGGGGGAAGCACAGATACGCAGTATTTT
.	.	TRBV5-1	TRBJ2-1	CASSSSGQDNEQFF	TGCGCCAGCAGCTCGAGCGGGCAAGACAATGAGCAGTTCTTC
few	TRBD1	TRBV19	TRBJ2-7	CASSRGQGYEQYF	TGTGCCAGTAGTAGGGGACAGGGCTACGAGCAGTACTTC
.	TRBD2	TRBV10-2	TRBJ2-2	CASRRPRLAGTRGTGELFF	TGCGCCAGCAGAAGACCGCGACTAGCGGGGACCCGAGGCACCGGGGAGCTGTTTTTT
.	.	TRBV9	TRBJ2-1	CASSVVGLGYNEQFF	TGTGCCAGCAGCGTAGTAGGGTTGGGGTACAATGAGCAGTTCTTC
.	TRBD1	TRBV5-6	TRBJ1-1	CASSDGQGGTEAFF	TGTGCCAGCAGCGACGGACAGGGAGGTACTGAAGCTTTCTTT
once	TRBD1	TRBV4-1	TRBJ2-7	CASSQDFWDRGFVRYF	TGCGCCAGCAGCCAAGATTTCTGGGACAGGGGATTTGTGCGGTACTTC
.	.	TRBV5-4	TRBJ2-1	CASSLGGSPEQFF	TGTGCCAGCAGCTTGGGCGGAAGCCCTGAGCAGTTCTTC
.	TRBD2	TRBV15	TRBJ2-1	CATSRTSGSAEQFF	TGTGCCACCAGCCGGACTAGCGGGAGTGCGGAGCAGTTCTTC
.	TRBD1	TRBV5-1	TRBJ1-4	CASSPTPDRGREKLFF	TGCGCCAGCAGCCCCACGCCGGACAGGGGGCGAGAAAAACTGTTTTTT
.	.	TRBV19	TRBJ1-5	CASSIQGVRNQPQHF	TGTGCCAGTAGTATCCAGGGTGTTCGCAATCAGCCCCAGCATTTT
.	.	TRBV5-1	TRBJ2-1	CASSPESSYNEQFF	TGCGCCAGCAGCCCGGAGAGCTCCTACAATGAGCAGTTCTTC
.	.	TRBV7-2	TRBJ1-1	CASSLEWTEAFF	TGTGCCAGCAGCTTAGAATGGACTGAAGCTTTCTTT
.	.	TRBV5-6	TRBJ2-1	CASSFIRGHNEQFF	TGTGCCAGCAGCTTCATACGGGGCCACAATGAGCAGTTCTTC
.	.	TRBV20-1	TRBJ2-5	CSASPKTQYF	TGCAGTGCTAGTCCGAAGACCCAGTACTTC
.	.	TRBV27	TRBJ2-7	CASSFPGRTYEQYF	TGTGCCAGCAGTTTTCCCGGCAGAACCTACGAGCAGTACTTC
.	.	TRBV28	TRBJ2-4	CASRFEGEPKNIQYF	TGTGCCAGCAGGTTCGAGGGGGAACCCAAAAACATTCAGTACTTC
.	TRBD1	TRBV6-1	TRBJ2-7	CASSATGGPYEQYF	TGTGCCAGCAGTGCGACAGGGGGCCCCTACGAGCAGTACTTC
.	.	TRBV28	TRBJ1-1	CASRIALAEAFF	TGTGCCAGCAGGATCGCCTTGGCTGAAGCTTTCTTT
.	.	TRBV28	TRBJ2-7	CASRYGALRLYEQYF	TGTGCCAGCAGGTATGGGGCCCTTCGTTTATACGAGCAGTACTTC
.	.	TRBV5-1	TRBJ2-4	CASSAPDLNIQYF	TGCGCCAGCAGCGCCCCGGACTTAAACATTCAGTACTTC
few	.	TRBV5-1	TRBJ2-1	CASTQSALGGYEQFF	TGCGCCAGCACTCAGTCGGCACTAGGTGGGTATGAGCAGTTCTTC
.	.	TRBV6-4	TRBJ2-3	CASSESFTGLGTQYF	TGTGCCAGCAGTGAGTCATTCACCGGGCTAGGGACGCAGTATTTT
.	TRBD1	TRBV7-2	TRBJ1-5	CASSLYRTGSNQPQHF	TGTGCCAGCAGCTTATACCGGACAGGTAGCAATCAGCCCCAGCATTTT
.	.	TRBV5-1	TRBJ2-6	CASSSTTSTGANVLTF	TGCGCCAGCAGCTCAACGACCAGTACTGGGGCCAACGTCCTGACTTTC
.	.	TRBV7-9	TRBJ2-3	CASSLGQASTDTQYF	TGTGCCAGCAGCTTAGGACAGGCAAGCACAGATACGCAGTATTTT